The clone carrying this T cell receptor (beta chain) was seen a handful of times. What it binds is unknown. The data were taken from a study of cytomegalovirus exposure and HLA in healthy donors. Study results and caveats: Accounts indicate the classifier identified cytomegalovirus status with strong specificity and sensitivity. Reportedly, fewer N-insertions than the approximately 610-donor mean appeared in an Asian-associated ancestry cluster in a later analysis.

Primers included in the PCR were 60 Vbeta and 13 Jbeta primers. Clones were read by immunoSEQ multiplex PCR, and TCRdb kept only the in-frame ones, dropping some. This sample has around 170,000 clones, with approximately 81% found just once. In germline, CDR1 is MRHNA, CDR2 SNTAGT. The V and J ends lost 2 bases and 5 bases, in that order; junction bases with no gene match: 2. The length of the CDR3 is 15 residues. J is TRBJ2-1 and V is TRBV6-4; TRBD2 aligns across 11 bases. Sequenced sample: PBMCs. This receptor was identified in a man aged 45 to 65 in good health and CMV-seronegative. The CDR3 spells CASSDLAGGNNEQFF. CDR3 in DNA: TGTGCCAGCAGTGACCTAGCGGGGGGAAACAATGAGCAGTTCTTC.